Listed here are 3 T cell receptor beta chains from one sample, sequenced in a study of blood T cell repertoires in COVID-19. Sequencing used immunoSEQ multiplex PCR; TCRdb keeps in-frame clones, though not all of them. The sample holds roughly 150,000 clones, roughly nine tenths seen once. Sequenced input: peripheral blood. The receptor source for this set is a woman aged 55-69 years with active COVID-19.

The CDR3 DNA is TGTGCCAGCAGTGTTTCCCCTAAAAATTGGAACACCGGGGAGCTGTTTTTT. Its protein is CASSVSPKNWNTGELFF. This rearrangement joins TRBV2 to TRBJ2-2, with D hard to call. V shed 4 bases and J shed 1 base, with 16 bases lying between them. CDR3 length: 17 residues. CDR1 SNHLY and CDR2 FYNNEI come from the germline V gene.

The J gene is TRBJ2-2, the V gene TRBV2; 8 bases are shared with TRBD1. CDR3 length: 15 residues. CDR1 and CDR2 (germline): SNHLY, FYNNEI. J was trimmed by 6 bases and V by 6 bases; bases with no gene match: 9. CDR3 sequence: CASSKQTGGPGELFF. The CDR3 nucleotides are TGTGCCAGCAGCAAACAAACAGGGGGGCCCGGGGAGCTGTTTTTT. The full variable domain, completed using reference TRBV2 and TRBJ2-2, is EPEVTQTPSHQVTQMGQEVILRCVPISNHLYFYWYRQILGQKVEFLVSFYNNEISEKSEIFDDQFSVERPDGSNFTLKIRSTKLEDSAMYFCASSKQTGGPGELFFGEGSRLTVL.

The genes are TRBV9 and TRBJ1-6, with 11 bases matching TRBD1. Germline V gene lookup returns CDR1 SGDLS and CDR2 YYNGEE. The length of the CDR3 is 17 residues. V was clipped by 2 bases and J by 0 bases; unmatched bases: 1. CDR3 nucleotides: TGTGCCAGCAGCGTCGGGACAGGGGGCTCCTATAATTCACCCCTCCACTTT. This gives the protein CASSVGTGGSYNSPLHF.